These 13 T cell receptor beta chains came from one sample sequenced in a study of tumor and adjacent non-tumor tissue in lung cancer. Three rounds of nested PCR, following a modified ARM-PCR protocol, produced the TCRbeta library. TCRdb reprocessed the multiplex PCR reads via MiXCR and lists one record per CDR3 protein. The sample includes 90,000 to 100,000 distinct CDR3 sequences, 80% of them seen just once. RNA was extracted from bulk tissue without any cell sorting. This non-tumor lung sample came from over 3 cm beyond the tumor edge. Sequenced sample: distant non-tumor lung tissue. The receptors originated from a man aged 55 to 70 with small cell lung cancer.

This clonotype has at least ten counts. The rearrangement links TRBV6-5 to TRBJ1-2, with D possibly TRBD1 on 5 matching bases. CDR3 length: 12 amino acids. V was trimmed by 6 bases and J by 5 bases, leaving 10 bases between them. CDR1 MNHEY and CDR2 SVGAGI come from the germline V gene. CDR3 in DNA: TGTGCCAGCAGCCCAGGGTTATATGGCTACACCTTC. Translation: CASSPGLYGYTF.

The chain has TRBV7-9 and TRBJ2-2; 9 bases fit TRBD2. This CDR3 comprises 18 residues. J was trimmed by 17 bases and V by 3 bases; bases with no gene match: 25. Germline CDR1 reads SEHNR; CDR2 reads FQNEAQ (reference sequence). CDR3 loop: CASSFPRTSVSVAGVLFF. Here the CDR3 DNA reads TGTGCCAGCAGCTTCCCCCGGACTAGCGTGAGTGTGGCCGGGGTGCTATTTTTT.

Details on this clonotype: A junction end diverges from the germline sequence, so it may reflect a read error. V gene TRBV12-3 or TRBV12-4 combines with J gene TRBJ1-6; weak D call: TRBD1 (6 bases). CDR3 length: 14 residues. CDR3 residues: CASTHRELHSPIHF. The CDR3 DNA is TGCGCCAGCACCCACAGGGAGTTGCATTCACCCATCCACTTT.

Of note for this clonotype: An end of the junction differs from the germline gene, which may be a read error. The rearrangement joins TRBV6-1 to TRBJ2-1; 9 bases are a match to TRBD2. Germline V gene sequence: CDR1 MNHNS, CDR2 SASEGT. The CDR3 loop spans 15 amino acids. Here the CDR3 reads CASSGVAGVYSEQFF. CDR3 nucleotide sequence: TGTGCTAGCAGTGGAGTAGCGGGAGTCTATAGTGAGCAGTTCTTC.

The V and J genes are TRBV29-1 and TRBJ2-5; 9 nucleotides agree with TRBD1. With V trimmed by 6 bases and J by 5 bases, 7 bases remained unmatched. Looked up from germline, CDR1 is SQVTM and CDR2 is ANQGSEA. The CDR3 consists of 13 residues. For the CDR3, the DNA is TGCAGCGTAACAGGGGGCGATATGGAGACCCAGTACTTC. Its translation is CSVTGGDMETQYF. Combining the CDR3 with reference TRBV29-1 and TRBJ2-5 gives the whole variable domain SAVISQKPSRDICQRGTSLTIQCQVDSQVTMMFWYRQQPGQSLTLIATANQGSEATYESGFVIDKFPISRPNLTFSTLTVSNMSPEDSSIYLCSVTGGDMETQYFGPGTRLLVL.

The chain uses TRBV12-5 and TRBJ1-5, with D hard to call. The CDR3 totals 14 residues. Germline lookup yields CDR1 LGHNT and CDR2 FRNRAP. The V end was cut by 5 bases, the J end by 16 bases, with 24 bases between. The CDR3 nucleotides are TGTGCTAGTGGTCTGGGTCCTGAGGGTCAGCTCCATCATTTT. Translating gives CASGLGPEGQLHHF.

About this clonotype: One end of the junction does not line up with germline, which may come from a read error. The chain links TRBV12-3 or TRBV12-4 to TRBJ2-6, with D perhaps given as TRBD1 or TRBD2 (6 bases each). CDR3 length equals 18 residues. CDR3 coding DNA: TGTGCCGGCAGTCCGCGGGGTAGGGGGAGAGCTGGGGCCAACGTCCTGACTTTC. Translation: CAGSPRGRGRAGANVLTF.

In the case of this clonotype: Sequence at one end of the junction differs from germline and may be a read error. The chain has TRBV10-3 and TRBJ2-5, with D perhaps matching TRBD1 or TRBD2 (5 bases each). This CDR3 is built from 14 residues. The germline V gene has CDR1 ENHRY and CDR2 SYGVKD. CDR3 bases: TGTGCTATCAGAGGGGTCGGCTCCCAAGAGGCCCAGTACTTC. Its protein product is CAIRGVGSQEAQYF.

This clonotype is a singleton in its sample. The chain uses TRBV20-1 and TRBJ2-7; D might be TRBD1 or TRBD2, each matching 5 bases. This CDR3 contains 15 residues. The V and J ends lost 6 bases and 4 bases respectively, with 22 bases between them. CDR1 is DFQATT, CDR2 SNEGSKA, per germline (reference sequence). CDR3 sequence reads: CSAPYRDVSRYEQYF. The CDR3 DNA sequence: TGCAGTGCCCCATATCGGGACGTTAGCAGGTACGAGCAGTACTTC.

The J gene is TRBJ2-7, the V gene TRBV6-2 or TRBV6-3; D is perhaps TRBD1 or TRBD2 (5 bases each). Germline CDR1 is MNHEY and CDR2 is SVGEGT. CDR3 size: 16 residues. The DNA of the CDR3 is TGTGCCAGCAGGCTAGACGTGCCCGACGGGACCTACGAGCAGTATGTC. This gives the protein CASRLDVPDGTYEQYV.

Notes on this clonotype: The junction does not match germline at one end; this may be a read error. V is TRBV4-2 and J is TRBJ2-2; perhaps D is TRBD1 or TRBD2 (5 bases each). In germline, CDR1 is LGHNA, CDR2 YNFKEQ. The CDR3 consists of 16 residues. This CDR3 is CTSSQELRANTGDLFF. The CDR3 bases are TGTACCAGCAGCCAAGAACTGCGGGCCAACACCGGGGACCTGTTTTTT.

In the case of this clonotype: It may be a read error: a sequence one base away is much more abundant. The gene calls are TRBV6-4 and TRBJ2-1; 11 bases map to TRBD2. This CDR3 has 16 amino acids. Germline values: CDR1 MRHNA, CDR2 SNTAGT. The V segment lost 5 bases and the J segment 4 bases; nucleotides outside the gene matches: 7. The CDR3 spells CASSQQGTSGYNEQFF. The CDR3, as DNA: TGTGCCAGCAGTCAACAAGGGACTAGCGGTTACAATGAGCAGTTCTTC.

This clonotype was counted between two and nine times. One end of the junction varies from germline; a read error may be responsible. The chain recombines TRBV7-8 with TRBJ2-3, with 8 positions matching TRBD2. From germline, CDR1 is SGHVS and CDR2 FQNEAQ. This CDR3 is 16 amino acids long. The DNA for the CDR3 is TGTGTCAGCAGCTTTGGGGCCAGCGGGAGCGCTGATACGCAGTATTTT. Translation: CVSSFGASGSADTQYF.